This TCR beta chain was sequenced for a study of blood T cell repertoires in COVID-19. Trimming took 3 bases from V and 5 from J; bases not matched to a gene: 4. Looked up from germline, CDR1 is LGHDT and CDR2 is YNNKEL (reference sequence). The CDR3 is 16 amino acids. Authors' analysis steps: Amplifying reference gene primers gave estimates of nucleated cell counts. Clones were sequenced by immunoSEQ multiplex PCR, and TCRdb holds only the in-frame ones, with some missing. V and J calls and clone size are given by that table; D and trimming were obtained from the DNA. The table lists about 260,000 clones, 80% to 90% of them singletons.

The genes are TRBV3-1 (or the pseudogene TRBV3-2) and TRBJ2-2; 12 bases line up with TRBD2. Sequencing used peripheral blood. The source of this sequence is a woman aged 40 to 50 with acute or convalescent COVID-19. The DNA of the CDR3 is TGTGCCAGCAGCCACACTAGCGGGGGGCTAACCGGGGAGCTGTTTTTT. It encodes CASSHTSGGLTGELFF.